The 19 T cell receptor beta chains in this list originate from one sample, sequenced in a study of vaccination and CD4 T cells after COVID-19. At the Johns Hopkins FTIC core, DNA taken from cultured CD4+ T cells was sequenced by way of the Oncomine TCR Beta short-read assay. Via MiXCR, TCRdb re-called the PCR reads, giving one row per CDR3 protein. The table lists under 10,000 distinct CDR3 sequences, roughly half of them singletons. Treatment denoted: approximately 9-day PBMC culture with coronavirus spike peptide pools or control peptides (ViraFEST assay). No antigen has been assigned to these receptors. Sequenced input: CD4+ T cells from blood, cultured in vitro. Every receptor here comes from a human donor who had recovered from COVID-19.

This clonotype was observed a few times. The chain links TRBV12-3 or TRBV12-4 to TRBJ1-1; D is uncertain. Trimming cost V 3 bases and J 1 base, with 6 bases left between them. The CDR3 covers 13 residues. The CDR3 region is CASSFRENTEAFF. CDR3 in DNA: TGTGCCAGCAGTTTCAGAGAGAACACTGAAGCTTTCTTT.

V gene TRBV7-2 combines with J gene TRBJ1-2; D call uncertain. V lost 5 bases, J lost 4 bases, and 14 bases lay in between. CDR3 length: 14 residues. The V gene's germline CDR1 is SGHTA and CDR2 FQGNSA. The DNA of the CDR3 is TGTGCCAGCAGCATACCCGGGCGCCTCTATGGCTACACCTTC. This gives the protein CASSIPGRLYGYTF.

The chain employs TRBV20-1 and TRBJ1-6, with D uncertain. Germline V gene data show CDR1 as DFQATT and CDR2 as SNEGSKA (reference sequence). The CDR3 sequence is 16 residues long. The V and J ends lost 7 bases and 7 bases respectively, with 23 bases between them. CDR3 in DNA: TGCAGTGTAGATACAGCTTCCCAAACTGTAAATTCACCCCTCCACTTT. This sequence encodes CSVDTASQTVNSPLHF.

CDR3 residues: CSVSGTGTSPLHF. The CDR3 DNA is TGCAGCGTGTCCGGGACAGGGACCTCACCCCTCCACTTT. The gene calls are TRBV29-1 and TRBJ1-6, with 9 bases fitting TRBD1. This CDR3 has 13 residues. The trim removed 6 bases at V and 10 bases at J, leaving 7 bases unmatched. Per the germline V gene, CDR1 is SQVTM and CDR2 is ANQGSEA. Combining the CDR3 with reference TRBV29-1 and TRBJ1-6 gives the whole variable domain SAVISQKPSRDICQRGTSLTIQCQVDSQVTMMFWYRQQPGQSLTLIATANQGSEATYESGFVIDKFPISRPNLTFSTLTVSNMSPEDSSIYLCSVSGTGTSPLHFGNGTRLTVT.

The chain combines TRBV6-1 with TRBJ1-5; maybe TRBD1 (6 bases). Trimming took 5 bases from V and 6 from J, leaving 11 bases between them. Germline V gene sequence: CDR1 MNHNS, CDR2 SASEGT. The CDR3 totals 13 residues. CDR3 sequence: CASSPGQRQPQHF. For the CDR3, the DNA is TGTGCCAGCAGTCCGGGACAACGTCAGCCCCAGCATTTT.

The rearrangement links TRBV2 to TRBJ1-1, with D possibly being TRBD1 (6 bases). In germline, CDR1 is SNHLY, CDR2 FYNNEI. The ends were cut back, 4 bases at V and 7 bases at J, with 13 bases in the middle. The CDR3 has 13 amino acids. The CDR3 DNA sequence: TGTGCCAGCAGTGGGTACAGGGTTAGTGAAGCTTTCTTT. This gives the protein CASSGYRVSEAFF.

V is TRBV12-3 or TRBV12-4 and J is TRBJ1-3; D is perhaps TRBD1 (6 bases). The CDR3 consists of 15 residues. V lost 8 bases, J lost 0 bases, and 14 bases lay in between. The CDR3 sequence: CASQTGGRSGNTIYF. CDR3 DNA: TGTGCCAGCCAGACCGGGGGGCGCTCTGGAAACACCATATATTTT.

The chain employs TRBV10-3 and TRBJ2-5; 7 bases are shared with TRBD1. J lost 4 bases, V lost 0 bases, and 8 bases had no gene match. Looked up from germline, CDR1 is ENHRY and CDR2 is SYGVKD. The CDR3 consists of 16 residues. CDR3: CAISESGDRATETQYF. The CDR3 nucleotides read TGTGCCATCAGTGAGTCTGGTGACAGGGCTACAGAGACCCAGTACTTC.

This clonotype was picked up one time. The J gene is TRBJ2-7, the V gene TRBV27, with no clear D. This CDR3 has 14 residues. The V end was cut by 2 bases, the J end by 7 bases, with 15 bases between. Germline CDR1 MNHEY, CDR2 SMNVEV (reference sequence). The CDR3 reads CASSLAVTTREQYF. The CDR3 nucleotides are TGTGCCAGCAGTTTAGCGGTAACCACTCGGGAGCAGTACTTC.

This clonotype showed up just a few times. The rearrangement links TRBV5-4 to TRBJ1-5; D gene unclear. V shed 1 base and J shed 5 bases, with 7 bases lying between them. CDR3 length equals 13 residues. The V gene's germline CDR1 is SGHNT and CDR2 YYREEE (reference sequence). DNA of the CDR3: TGTGCCAGCAGCTTGAATCTCGATCAGCCCCAGCATTTT. Residues: CASSLNLDQPQHF.

The genes are TRBV10-1 and TRBJ1-6; unclear D gene. Germline CDR1 reads WNHNN; CDR2 reads SYGVQD (reference sequence). Trimming shortened V by 0 bases and J by 9 bases, and 6 bases separated the two germline ends. CDR3 length: 13 residues. Here the CDR3 reads CASSESKRSPLHF. CDR3 DNA sequence: TGCGCCAGCAGTGAGTCGAAGCGTTCACCCCTCCACTTT.

The chain recombines TRBV7-2 with TRBJ1-1, with D unclear. This CDR3 is 15 amino acids long. The germline V gene encodes CDR1 SGHTA and CDR2 FQGNSA. V gave up 7 bases and J gave up 2 bases, with 17 bases separating them. Here the CDR3 reads CASIERLKGNTEAFF. Here the CDR3 DNA reads TGTGCCAGCATCGAGCGACTTAAGGGCAACACTGAAGCTTTCTTT.

The chain joins TRBV24-1 to TRBJ2-2; 10 nucleotides agree with TRBD1. Germline V gene lookup returns CDR1 KGHDR and CDR2 SFDVKD. The CDR3 is 16 amino acids. V lost 3 bases and J lost 7; bases outside the gene matches: 7. CDR3 residues: CATSDLTGGGSGELFF. CDR3 in DNA: TGTGCCACCAGTGATCTGACAGGGGGCGGAAGCGGGGAGCTGTTTTTT.

By its share, this clonotype is medium-sized. The rearrangement links TRBV20-1 to TRBJ1-3; D unclear. This CDR3 is 13 amino acids long. The V and J ends lost 6 bases and 2 bases respectively, with 11 bases between them. The V gene's germline CDR1 is DFQATT and CDR2 SNEGSKA (reference sequence). The CDR3 region is CSAPRAAGNTIYF. In nucleotides, the CDR3 is TGCAGTGCCCCCCGGGCAGCTGGAAACACCATATATTTT.

The chain recombines TRBV20-1 with TRBJ1-2; no reliable D call. V was clipped by 1 base and J by 6 bases, with 9 bases between them. The germline V gene has CDR1 DFQATT and CDR2 SNEGSKA (reference sequence). CDR3 size: 12 residues. The CDR3 loop reads CSARAEGNGYTF. CDR3 DNA: TGCAGTGCTAGAGCGGAAGGGAATGGCTACACCTTC.

The V call is TRBV7-2, the J call TRBJ1-2, with 9 nucleotides matching TRBD1. Germline V gene sequence: CDR1 SGHTA, CDR2 FQGNSA. The J segment lost 5 bases and the V segment lost 5 bases, leaving 9 bases of the junction unmatched. The CDR3 sequence is 15 residues long. This chain's CDR3 is CASSPLGQGSYGYTF. The CDR3 DNA sequence: TGTGCCAGCAGCCCATTGGGACAGGGATCTTATGGCTACACCTTC.

This clonotype turned up a few times. This chain uses TRBV27 with TRBJ1-2; D gene uncertain. This CDR3 is built from 12 residues. From germline, CDR1 is MNHEY and CDR2 SMNVEV (reference sequence). Deletions cut 6 bases from V and 0 bases from J, with 5 bases between. CDR3 amino acids: CASRPANYGYTF. In DNA form, the CDR3 reads TGTGCCAGCAGACCAGCTAACTATGGCTACACCTTC.

The gene calls are TRBV11-2 and TRBJ2-7, with D possibly TRBD1 on 6 matching bases. CDR1 is SGHAT, CDR2 FQNNGV, per germline. The V end lost 5 bases, the J end lost 5 bases, and 13 bases lay between the germline ends. The CDR3 has 13 residues. This CDR3 reads CASSPAGTNEQYF. The CDR3 DNA follows: TGTGCCAGCAGCCCAGCAGGGACAAACGAGCAGTACTTC.

V gene TRBV11-2 combines with J gene TRBJ2-5; D is unresolved. V was clipped by 5 bases and J by 4 bases, with 8 bases between them. From germline, CDR1 is SGHAT and CDR2 FQNNGV. The CDR3 has 12 residues. The CDR3: CASSLESETQYF. The CDR3 DNA is TGTGCCAGCAGCCTCGAATCAGAGACCCAGTACTTC.